This T cell receptor (beta chain) was observed in a study of blood T cell repertoires in COVID-19. Looking at the study overall: Specimens from acute and convalescent COVID-19 originated in the United States, Italy and Spain. Sources were T cells, B-cell-depleted T cells, or PBMCs; the material itself was cDNA or gDNA.

With V trimmed by 6 bases and J by 5 bases, 6 bases remained unmatched. Germline V gene sequence: CDR1 MNHEY, CDR2 SMNVEV (reference sequence). The CDR3 runs to 14 residues. As handled by the study authors: Estimation of nucleated cell counts relied on the amplification of reference gene primers. TCRdb's table, derived via immunoSEQ multiplex PCR, lists solely in-frame clones and lacks some. The V and J calls and clone size were taken over from that table, and D and trimming were inferred from the DNA. The table shows 150,000 to 200,000 clones, with about 92% occurring only once. Sequenced sample: peripheral blood. The clonotype comes from a man younger than 40 with COVID-19, enrolled during active disease. The J gene is TRBJ2-5, the V gene TRBV27; 10 positions agree with TRBD2. This CDR3 is CASRLAGVWETQYF. The CDR3 region has the DNA TGTGCCAGCAGGCTAGCGGGAGTTTGGGAGACCCAGTACTTC.